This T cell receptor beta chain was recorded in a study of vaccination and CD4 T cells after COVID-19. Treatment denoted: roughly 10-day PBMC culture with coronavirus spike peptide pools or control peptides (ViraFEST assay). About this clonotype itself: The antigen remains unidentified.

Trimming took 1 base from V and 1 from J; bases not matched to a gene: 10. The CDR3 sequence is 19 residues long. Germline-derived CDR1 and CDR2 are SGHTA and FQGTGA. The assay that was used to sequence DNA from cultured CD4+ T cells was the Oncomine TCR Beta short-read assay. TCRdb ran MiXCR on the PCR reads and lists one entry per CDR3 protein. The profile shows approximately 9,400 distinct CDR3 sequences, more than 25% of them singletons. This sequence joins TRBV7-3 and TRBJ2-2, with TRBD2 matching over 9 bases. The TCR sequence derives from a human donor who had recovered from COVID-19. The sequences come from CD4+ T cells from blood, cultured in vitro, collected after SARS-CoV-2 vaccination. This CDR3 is CASSLKIAASGKNTGELFF. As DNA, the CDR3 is TGTGCCAGCAGCTTAAAAATCGCGGCTAGCGGGAAGAACACCGGGGAGCTGTTTTTT.